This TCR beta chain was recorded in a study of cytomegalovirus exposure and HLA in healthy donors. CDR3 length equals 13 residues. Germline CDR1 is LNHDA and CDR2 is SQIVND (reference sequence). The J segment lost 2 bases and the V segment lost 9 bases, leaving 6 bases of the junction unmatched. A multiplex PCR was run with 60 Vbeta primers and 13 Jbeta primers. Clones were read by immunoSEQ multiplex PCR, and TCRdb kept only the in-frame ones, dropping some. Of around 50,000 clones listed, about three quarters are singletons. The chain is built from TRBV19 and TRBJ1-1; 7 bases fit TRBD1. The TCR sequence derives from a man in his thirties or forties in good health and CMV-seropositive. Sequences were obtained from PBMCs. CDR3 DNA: TGTGCCAGCAGCCGGGACAGAAACACTGAAGCTTTCTTT. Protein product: CASSRDRNTEAFF.